This T cell receptor (beta chain) stems from a study of blood T cell repertoires in COVID-19. Looking at the study overall: The cDNA or gDNA used as material had been derived from T cells, B-cell-depleted T cells, or PBMCs.

Enrolled through a virtual design, the participants were between roughly 18 and 90 years of age and came from around 25 US areas. Participants' reported clinical history set cohort assignment. The repertoire was sequenced with immunoSEQ multiplex PCR; TCRdb's copy has only in-frame clones and lacks some. The sample carries hundreds of thousands of clones, around 86% recorded once. The junction had 2 bases not matched to a gene; V was cut back by 4 bases and J by 3 bases. This CDR3 comprises 14 residues. Per germline, CDR1 SNHLY and CDR2 FYNNEI. This clone has only a few counts. V is TRBV2 and J is TRBJ2-1, with TRBD2 identical over 8 bases. Sequencing was done on a sample of PBMCs or T cells enriched from blood (not recorded which). This sequence originates from a woman in her forties or fifties who had recovered from COVID-19. CDR3 residues: CASSGSGGYNEQFF. The DNA of the CDR3 is TGTGCCAGCAGTGGAAGCGGGGGCTACAATGAGCAGTTCTTC.